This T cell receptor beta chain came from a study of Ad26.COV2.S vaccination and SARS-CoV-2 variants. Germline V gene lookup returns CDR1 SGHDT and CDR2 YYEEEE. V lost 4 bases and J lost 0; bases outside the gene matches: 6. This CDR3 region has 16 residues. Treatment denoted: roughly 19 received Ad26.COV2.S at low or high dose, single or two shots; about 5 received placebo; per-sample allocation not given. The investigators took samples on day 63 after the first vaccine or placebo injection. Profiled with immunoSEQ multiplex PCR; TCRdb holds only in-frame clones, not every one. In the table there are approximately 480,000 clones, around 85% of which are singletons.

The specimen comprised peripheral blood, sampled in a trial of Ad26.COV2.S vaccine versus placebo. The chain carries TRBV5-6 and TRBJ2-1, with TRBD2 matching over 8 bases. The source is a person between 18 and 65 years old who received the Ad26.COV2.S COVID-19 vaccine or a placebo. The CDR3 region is CASSPLAESSYNEQFF. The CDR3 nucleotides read TGTGCCAGCAGCCCACTAGCGGAAAGCTCCTACAATGAGCAGTTCTTC. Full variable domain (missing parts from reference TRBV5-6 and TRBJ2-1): DAGVTQSPTHLIKTRGQQVTLRCSPKSGHDTVSWYQQALGQGPQFIFQYYEEEERQRGNFPDRFSGHQFPNYSSELNVNALLLGDSALYLCASSPLAESSYNEQFFGPGTRLTVL.